What follows are 17 T cell receptor beta chains derived from one specimen sequenced in a study of CD8+ T cells in alopecia areata (dated by TCRdb to the late 2010s). The sample's treatment or condition label is to be understood as: oral pan-JAK inhibitor, 5-10 mg twice daily. Preparation of the library involved the immunoSEQ multiplex PCR assay. To provide template for TCR sequencing, every sample had RNA extracted and reverse transcribed into cDNA. TCRdb re-hosts the immuneACCESS table, in-frame sequences only. Its copies lack some clones; in the studies checked, an unresolved V gene accounts for under half of them, and the cause for the rest is not known. The sample yields 200,000 or so clones; 40% to 45% were counted once. Around 2.8% of the sample rests with the top ten. Sequenced material: CD4+ T cells sorted from blood, taken around week 37, from a patient treated with tofacitinib. The receptor set was obtained from a human donor with alopecia areata.

This clone was seen a few times. The J gene is TRBJ2-5, the V gene TRBV27; 7 positions agree with TRBD2. Germline V CDR1 and CDR2: MNHEY, SMNVEV (reference sequence). This CDR3 has 14 amino acids. J gave up 6 bases and V 4 bases, and 8 bases lay outside the gene matches. The CDR3 DNA reads TGTGCCAGCAGTTCCGAAGGGGAGGGGAAGACCCAGTACTTC. Translating gives CASSSEGEGKTQYF.

This clone was counted a single time. V and J are TRBV29-1 and TRBJ2-3, with TRBD2 matching over 11 bases. Germline V gene sequence: CDR1 SQVTM, CDR2 ANQGSEA. This CDR3 has 14 residues. The trim removed 7 bases at V and 2 bases at J, leaving 5 bases unmatched. The CDR3 coding sequence is TGCAGCGCCGTTAGCGGGAGGGCCACAGATACGCAGTATTTT. It codes for CSAVSGRATDTQYF.

This clone turned up a few times. This chain joins TRBV4-2 and TRBJ2-5; 14 bases line up with TRBD2. The germline gives CDR1 LGHNA, CDR2 YNFKEQ. The V and J ends lost 4 bases and 4 bases, in that order; junction bases with no gene match: 5. This CDR3 is built from 16 residues. CDR3 coding DNA: TGTGCCAGCAGCCTTTCCGGGACTAGCGGGGGAGAGACCCAGTACTTC. Amino acids: CASSLSGTSGGETQYF.

V usage is TRBV13 and J usage is TRBJ2-7, with 7 positions matching TRBD1. J gave up 5 bases and V 3 bases, and 10 bases lay outside the gene matches. The germline CDR1 and CDR2 sequences are PRHDT and FYEKMQ (reference sequence). CDR3 length: 15 amino acids. The CDR3 protein is CASSFAGTVIHEQYF. CDR3 coding DNA: TGTGCCAGCAGCTTCGCCGGGACAGTGATCCACGAGCAGTACTTC.

The chain has TRBV19 and TRBJ2-1; 9 nucleotides align to TRBD2. The length of the CDR3 is 16 residues. Germline CDR1 LNHDA, CDR2 SQIVND (reference sequence). Trimming cost V 6 bases and J 0 bases; bases outside gene matches: 6. CDR3 bases: TGTGCCAGTAGAACGGGACTAGCAGCCTCCTACAATGAGCAGTTCTTC. This codes for CASRTGLAASYNEQFF.

The rearrangement joins TRBV29-1 to TRBJ1-2; D unresolved. Looked up from germline, CDR1 is SQVTM and CDR2 is ANQGSEA. The CDR3 loop spans 12 amino acids. V dropped 1 base and J dropped 8 bases, with 11 bases sitting between them. CDR3 amino acids: CSVEVGPGGYTF. DNA of the CDR3: TGCAGCGTTGAAGTAGGCCCGGGGGGCTACACCTTC.

The gene calls are TRBV5-1 and TRBJ1-2; no clear D. This CDR3 region has 13 residues. Germline CDR1 and CDR2: SGHRS and YFSETQ. The ends were cut back, 0 bases at V and 2 bases at J, with 5 bases in the middle. The CDR3 nucleotides read TGCGCCAGCAGCTTGGACGGAAACTATGGCTACACCTTC. This encodes CASSLDGNYGYTF.

The chain joins TRBV5-1 to TRBJ2-7; D is ambiguous. Trimming removed 1 base at V and 0 bases at J, with 11 bases between. The germline V gene encodes CDR1 SGHRS and CDR2 YFSETQ. The CDR3 has 15 residues. The CDR3, as DNA: TGCGCCAGCAGCTTGCTGCGTGAACCCTCCTACGAGCAGTACTTC. It specifies CASSLLREPSYEQYF.

This clone was recorded only once. The genes are TRBV18 and TRBJ2-2; D call uncertain. Germline V gene lookup returns CDR1 KGHSH and CDR2 LQKENI. The CDR3 extends over 13 amino acids. The V end lost 2 bases, the J end lost 3 bases, and 4 bases lay between the germline ends. CDR3 residues: CASSPADTGELFF. Written as DNA, the CDR3 is TGTGCCAGCTCACCAGCTGACACCGGGGAGCTGTTTTTT.

This clone showed up just a few times. The genes are TRBV30 and TRBJ2-7, with D hard to call. Trimming pared 7 bases from V and 3 bases from J, leaving 13 bases between. The CDR3 runs 12 residues. From germline, CDR1 is GTSNPN and CDR2 SVGIG (reference sequence). The DNA of the CDR3 is TGTGCCTTCCGACCTCTGGGCTACGAGCAGTACTTC. Its protein is CAFRPLGYEQYF.

This clone was counted a few times. The CDR3 spells CASSVGTSGMYEQYF. The DNA of the CDR3 is TGTGCCAGCAGCGTAGGGACTAGCGGGATGTACGAGCAGTACTTC. V and J are TRBV9 and TRBJ2-7; the match to TRBD2 covers 12 bases. The CDR3 is 15 residues long. V trimming: 0 bases; J trimming: 4 bases; junction bases outside the gene matches: 2. CDR1 and CDR2 (germline): SGDLS, YYNGEE.

V usage is TRBV5-1 and J usage is TRBJ2-1; 8 bases line up with TRBD1. CDR1 is SGHRS and CDR2 is YFSETQ in the germline V gene. V was pared by 2 bases and J by 6 bases, with 7 bases of the junction left unmatched. This CDR3 has 15 residues. CDR3 loop: CASSLGTGGSNEQFF. CDR3 sequence (DNA): TGCGCCAGCAGCTTAGGGACAGGAGGGTCCAATGAGCAGTTCTTC.

The chain couples TRBV27 to TRBJ1-2, with D unresolved. Looked up from germline, CDR1 is MNHEY and CDR2 is SMNVEV (reference sequence). CDR3 size: 13 residues. Trimming took off 3 bases at V and 8 bases at J, with 13 bases between the two ends. The DNA for the CDR3 is TGTGCCAGCAGTTTGTTGGGGTTTGAGGGCTACACCTTC. Its protein product is CASSLLGFEGYTF.

In its sample, this clone was seen a few times. This chain joins TRBV20-1 and TRBJ2-1, with D possibly matching TRBD2 (5 bases). This CDR3 spans 11 amino acids. V lost 3 bases and J 16 bases, leaving 16 bases between the germline ends. Germline V CDR1 and CDR2: DFQATT, SNEGSKA (reference sequence). The CDR3 nucleotides read TGCAGTGCTAGCCTGCAGCGGAGCCTCTTCTTC. It codes for CSASLQRSLFF.

This chain uses TRBV29-1 with TRBJ2-7; tentative D call: TRBD1 (6 bases). Germline CDR1 reads SQVTM; CDR2 reads ANQGSEA. Trimming took 1 base from V and 2 from J, leaving 15 bases between them. CDR3 length: 15 amino acids. The CDR3 here is CSVEGGRGPTYEQYF. The CDR3 bases are TGCAGCGTTGAAGGTGGCAGGGGACCTACCTACGAGCAGTACTTC.

The chain links TRBV29-1 to TRBJ2-5, with D perhaps being TRBD1 or TRBD2 (6 bases each). Deletions cut 3 bases from V and 4 bases from J, with 15 bases between. This CDR3 is built from 14 residues. From germline, CDR1 is SQVTM and CDR2 ANQGSEA. The CDR3 is CSVDSTGRGETQYF. CDR3 nucleotide sequence: TGCAGCGTTGACTCAACAGGGCGGGGAGAGACCCAGTACTTC.

V is TRBV15 and J is TRBJ2-3; D ambiguous. CDR3 length: 13 amino acids. Germline CDR1 is LNHNV and CDR2 is YYDKDF (reference sequence). Deletions cut 8 bases from V and 3 bases from J, with 12 bases between. CDR3 coding DNA: TGTGCCACCCAAGAAACTGGGACAGATACGCAGTATTTT. Translating it yields CATQETGTDTQYF. Filled out from reference TRBV15 and TRBJ2-3, the complete variable domain reads DAMVIQNPRYQVTQFGKPVTLSCSQTLNHNVMYWYQQKSSQAPKLLFHYYDKDFNNEADTPDNFQSRRPNTSFCFLDIRSPGLGDTAMYLCATQETGTDTQYFGPGTRLTVL.